The rows below give T cell receptor beta chains drawn from one sample of a study of shared clonotypes between healthy human individuals. Clones were read by immunoSEQ multiplex PCR, and TCRdb kept only the in-frame ones, dropping some. The sample includes almost 750,000 clones, 55% to 75% of them seen just once. Sample: memory CD4+ T cells sorted from blood. These receptors all come from a woman aged 25 to 39 in good health. Each CDR3 is given with its conserved first and last residue. D genes are given only for firm matches. Clone size is not always given. Where it is, it says once, few, many or a class for expanded clones.

NA	NA	TRBJ1-1	TRBV5-1	TGCGCCAGCGGCCGAGGCGGTAACACTGAAGCTTTCTTT	CASGRGGNTEAFF
NA	TRBD2	TRBJ2-5	TRBV4-1	TGCGCCAGCAGCCAAGATCGCGGGGGAGGGACCCAGTACTTC	CASSQDRGGGTQYF
NA	TRBD2	TRBJ2-7	TRBV5-1	TGCGCCAGCAGCTTGGAACTATCGGGGGGGATGTACGAGCAGTACTTC	CASSLELSGGMYEQYF
NA	NA	TRBJ2-1	TRBV18	TGTGCCAGCTCACCCCAGGATGAGCAGTTCTTC	CASSPQDEQFF
NA	NA	TRBJ1-5	TRBV11-2	TGTGCCAGCAGCTCGACCCATAGGGACTTCTCCACTCAGCCCCAGCATTTT	CASSSTHRDFSTQPQHF
NA	TRBD1	TRBJ1-1	TRBV29-1	TGCAGCGACACCCGGGACAGAAAGAACACTGAAGCTTTCTTT	CSDTRDRKNTEAFF
NA	NA	TRBJ1-1	TRBV7-8	TGTGCCAGCAGCAAACTTGGGGAAGCTTTCTTT	CASSKLGEAFF
NA	TRBD2	TRBJ2-7	TRBV25-1	TGTGCCAGCAGTACGACTAGCGGGAGTTACGAGCAGTACTTC	CASSTTSGSYEQYF
few	NA	TRBJ1-2	TRBV28	TGTGCCACCCAACAGGGAGGATACCGCTATGGCTACACCTTC	CATQQGGYRYGYTF
NA	TRBD1	TRBJ2-7	TRBV6-6	TGTGCCAGCAGTGGGACAGGTTCCTCCTACGAGCAGTACTTC	CASSGTGSSYEQYF
NA	NA	TRBJ2-7	TRBV20-1	TGCAGTGCTAGAGTCGACTACGAGCAGTACTTC	CSARVDYEQYF
NA	NA	TRBJ2-7	TRBV18	TGTGCCAGCTCAAAGGAACAGGTGTACGAGCAGTACTTC	CASSKEQVYEQYF
once	NA	TRBJ2-1	TRBV10-1	TGCGCCAGCAGTGAGTCCCGGACCTACAATGAGCAGTTCTTC	CASSESRTYNEQFF
NA	NA	TRBJ1-2	TRBV5-6	TGTGCCAGCAGACCTGACTCCCGTACCCTTATATATGGCTACACCTTC	CASRPDSRTLIYGYTF
NA	NA	TRBJ1-5	TRBV10-3	TGTGCCATCAGTGAGTCCGGCAATCAGCCCCAGCATTTT	CAISESGNQPQHF
NA	NA	TRBJ2-3	TRBV29-1	TGCAGCGGGAGGGACTTATTGAGAAGCACAGATACGCAGTATTTT	CSGRDLLRSTDTQYF
many	TRBD2	TRBJ2-2	TRBV5-1	TGCGCCAGCAGCTTGACACTAGCGGGAGGCACCGGGGAGCTGTTTTTT	CASSLTLAGGTGELFF
NA	NA	TRBJ1-4	TRBV25-1	TGTGCCAGCAGTGAAAAGCCGGAAGGGTCAAATGAAAAACTGTTTTTT	CASSEKPEGSNEKLFF
NA	TRBD2	TRBJ2-1	TRBV28	TGTGCCAGCAGTTTATCTAGCGGGAGAGGTGAGCAGTTCTTC	CASSLSSGRGEQFF
NA	NA	TRBJ1-4	TRBV2	TGTGCCAGCCGTCGGACTCAGAATAATGAAAAACTGTTTTTT	CASRRTQNNEKLFF
NA	NA	TRBJ2-1	TRBV14	TGTGCCAGCAGCCAAGACCGGCGGGTGTACAATGAGCAGTTCTTC	CASSQDRRVYNEQFF
NA	NA	TRBJ1-3	TRBV6-1	TGTGCCAGCAGTGAAGTAGGGGCAGGGCACTCTGGAAACACCATATATTTT	CASSEVGAGHSGNTIYF
NA	TRBD2	TRBJ2-2	TRBV13	TGTGCCAGCAGCTTAGGACTAGCGGGTCGAAGGACCGGGGAGCTGTTTTTT	CASSLGLAGRRTGELFF
NA	NA	TRBJ2-3	TRBV6-7	TGTGCCAGCAGCCGTAGTGGGACCGGAATTGGAGATACGCAGTATTTT	CASSRSGTGIGDTQYF
few	TRBD1	TRBJ1-2	TRBV19	TGTGCCAGTACCACATCACCACTCAGGACAGGGGGCGATGGCTACACCTTC	CASTTSPLRTGGDGYTF
NA	NA	TRBJ1-2	TRBV28	TGTGCCAGCAGTCCCTCAGGCTCGGGAGTGGGCTACACCTTC	CASSPSGSGVGYTF
few	TRBD1	TRBJ1-4	TRBV19	TGTGCCAGTATGGGGACAGTCGGCCACAAACTGTTTTTT	CASMGTVGHKLFF
NA	NA	TRBJ2-1	TRBV28	TGTGCCAGCATGACCAGGGTGTCCTACAATGAGCAGTTCTTC	CASMTRVSYNEQFF
NA	NA	TRBJ1-2	TRBV10-2	TGCGCCAGCAGTGGCGGGACACCGTATGGCTACACCTTC	CASSGGTPYGYTF
NA	NA	TRBJ1-2	TRBV6-6	TGTGCCAGCAGTTATGGGGTCCGCGACTATGGCTACACCTTC	CASSYGVRDYGYTF
NA	NA	TRBJ1-1	TRBV25-1	TGTGCCAGCACCCCCCGAACGACAGGGAACACTGAAGCTTTCTTT	CASTPRTTGNTEAFF
NA	NA	TRBJ2-1	TRBV10-1	TGCGCCACCGCCGGACCGTCCAATGAGCAGTTCTTC	CATAGPSNEQFF
NA	NA	TRBJ1-2	TRBV20-1	TGCAGTGCTTCCGGGGATGGCTACACCTTC	CSASGDGYTF